Described below is a single T cell receptor beta chain sequence and its context. What it binds is not known. The data were obtained in a study of blood T cells in healthy people across ages. Study in general: About one barcoded beta molecule per two T cells came from capture by template switching.

Next came a second PCR, run for about 6 to 11 cycles, which used a sample-barcoded 5' primer along with a J-beta primer mix. One entry per CDR3 protein, called by TCRdb with MiXCR from the 5' RACE reads. Among some 1.5 million distinct CDR3 sequences listed, over 25% were seen once. Overall study findings and caveats: Because sorting was not performed, PBMCs prevented conclusive naive versus antigen-experienced comparison.

This CDR3 has 15 residues. With 5 bases removed from V and 1 base from J, the gap between germline ends came to 13 bases. Germline CDR1 is SGHTA and CDR2 is FQGNSA. The chain employs TRBV7-2 and TRBJ2-3; D may be TRBD2 (6 bases). This receptor was identified in a woman aged 25 to 39 in good health. The sample taken for sequencing was blood. CDR3 sequence: CASSRTNRRTDTQYF. Here the CDR3 DNA reads TGTGCCAGCAGCCGGACTAACAGACGCACAGATACGCAGTATTTT.